Included here is one T cell receptor (beta chain) sequence, with context. This record belongs to a study of type 1 and type 2 diabetes patients. Study information: CD4+ or CD8+ T cells were positively selected from PBMCs with microbeads.

PCR was run on genomic DNA. Multiplex PCR with 30 forward and 13 reverse primers amplified the TCR beta CDR3. In TCRdb, the multiplex PCR reads were re-called with MiXCR into one record per CDR3 protein. The sample holds fewer than 350,000 distinct CDR3 sequences, over 45% seen once. The clonotype originates from a man aged 18 to 30 with type 2 diabetes. The sequencing sample was made of peripheral blood mononuclear cells (PBMCs).

The CDR3 nucleotides read TGTGCCAGTAATACAGGGATAGGAGGCTACACCTTC. It encodes CASNTGIGGYTF. The genes are TRBV19 and TRBJ1-2; D possibly corresponds to TRBD1 (6 bases). CDR1 and CDR2 from the germline V gene are LNHDA and SQIVND (reference sequence). The ends were cut back, 7 bases at V and 8 bases at J, with 14 bases in the middle. The CDR3 covers 12 residues.